Following are 24 T cell receptor beta chains from one sample sequenced in a study of blood T cell repertoires in COVID-19. The data were produced by immunoSEQ multiplex PCR, yet TCRdb's version contains in-frame clones alone and is incomplete. This table has tens of thousands of clones, about 74% appearing once. The sequenced sample consisted of peripheral blood. All receptors come from an older man with COVID-19, enrolled during active disease.

The chain recombines TRBV20-1 with TRBJ2-3; 9 bases are a match to TRBD2. The CDR3 totals 14 residues. V lost 3 bases and J lost 6; bases outside the gene matches: 7. Per germline, CDR1 DFQATT and CDR2 SNEGSKA (reference sequence). The CDR3 loop is CSASMLAGRDTQYF. The CDR3 DNA reads TGCAGTGCTAGTATGCTAGCGGGACGGGATACGCAGTATTTT.

In nucleotides, the CDR3 is TGCAGCGTTCTGGAGCCGGCGAACACTGAAGCTTTCTTT. Protein: CSVLEPANTEAFF. This chain joins TRBV29-1 and TRBJ1-1; D is uncertain. Trimming shortened V by 5 bases and J by 1 base, and 11 bases separated the two germline ends. CDR1 and CDR2 (germline): SQVTM, ANQGSEA. This CDR3 is 13 amino acids long.

The rearrangement links TRBV11-2 to TRBJ1-5, with TRBD1 as a possible D gene (6 bases). Trimming shortened V by 1 base and J by 4 bases, and 14 bases separated the two germline ends. Germline V gene data show CDR1 as SGHAT and CDR2 as FQNNGV. This CDR3 is built from 16 residues. In DNA, the CDR3 is TGTGCCAGCAGCTTAGGGGCAGGGGCAACAAATCAGCCCCAGCATTTT. This codes for CASSLGAGATNQPQHF.

V and J are TRBV27 and TRBJ1-6; the D gene is possibly TRBD1 (6 bases). Trimming cost V 3 bases and J 10 bases, with 13 bases left between them. The CDR3 totals 14 residues. The V gene's germline CDR1 is MNHEY and CDR2 SMNVEV (reference sequence). The CDR3 protein is CASSLEQGLSPLHF. The DNA for the CDR3 is TGTGCCAGCAGTTTGGAACAGGGATTGTCACCCCTCCACTTT.

The V call is TRBV4-3, the J call TRBJ1-2; D possibly corresponds to TRBD1 (6 bases). Germline V gene sequence: CDR1 LGHNA, CDR2 YSLEER. The V and J ends lost 1 base and 3 bases respectively, with 12 bases between them. This CDR3 comprises 15 residues. CDR3 in DNA: TGCGCCAGCAGCCAAGCCGGGACAATTCACTATGGCTACACCTTC. Translation gives CASSQAGTIHYGYTF.

This sequence joins TRBV29-1 and TRBJ2-1; tentative D call: TRBD2 (6 bases). Trimming removed 6 bases from V and 3 bases from J, with 12 bases in between. Germline CDR1 and CDR2: SQVTM and ANQGSEA. The CDR3 is 13 residues long. The CDR3 loop reads CSVWRGIYNEQFF. The CDR3 DNA reads as TGCAGCGTGTGGAGGGGTATCTACAATGAGCAGTTCTTC.

The chain links TRBV5-1 to TRBJ2-1, with a tentative D call TRBD1 (5 bases). Germline CDR1 is SGHRS and CDR2 is YFSETQ. CDR3 length: 16 residues. V was pared by 0 bases and J by 6 bases, with 16 bases between. The CDR3 nucleotides read TGCGCCAGCAGCTTGGCCGGTGGGGCTTCCGGCAATGAGCAGTTCTTC. Encoded protein: CASSLAGGASGNEQFF.

The V call is TRBV19, the J call TRBJ1-2; D unresolved. Germline assignment: CDR1 LNHDA and CDR2 SQIVND (reference sequence). Trimming took off 1 base at V and 4 bases at J, with 7 bases between the two ends. The CDR3 is made up of 13 amino acids. CDR3 coding DNA: TGTGCCAGTAGTATAGCCGGACTCTATGGCTACACCTTC. Translation gives CASSIAGLYGYTF. Together with reference TRBV19 and TRBJ1-2, the CDR3 gives the full variable domain: DGGITQSPKYLFRKEGQNVTLSCEQNLNHDAMYWYRQDPGQGLRLIYYSQIVNDFQKGDIAEGYSVSREKKESFPLTVTSAQKNPTAFYLCASSIAGLYGYTFGSGTRLTVV.

The rearrangement uses TRBV27 and TRBJ2-6; 7 bases line up with TRBD2. CDR3 length: 17 amino acids. J lost 0 bases, V lost 3 bases, and 5 bases had no gene match. Per the germline V gene, CDR1 is MNHEY and CDR2 is SMNVEV (reference sequence). CDR3 loop: CASSLGGLSSGANVLTF. CDR3 in DNA: TGTGCCAGCAGTTTGGGGGGGTTAAGCTCTGGGGCCAACGTCCTGACTTTC.

The chain links TRBV29-1 to TRBJ2-7; D is possibly TRBD1 (5 bases). The germline V gene has CDR1 SQVTM and CDR2 ANQGSEA. The CDR3 is made up of 14 amino acids. V was trimmed by 0 bases and J by 3 bases, leaving 12 bases between them. This CDR3 is CSVEETQGGYEQYF. The CDR3 nucleotides read TGCAGCGTTGAAGAGACCCAGGGTGGCTACGAGCAGTACTTC.

This clone was seen only a few times. This sequence joins TRBV2 and TRBJ1-4, with D possibly being TRBD1 (5 bases). CDR1 and CDR2 (germline): SNHLY, FYNNEI. V was pared by 3 bases and J by 7 bases, with 12 bases between. The CDR3 has 14 amino acids. The DNA for the CDR3 is TGTGCCAGCAGTGACCCCGGAGGGGCTGAAAAACTGTTTTTT. Amino acid sequence: CASSDPGGAEKLFF.

The rearrangement links TRBV7-6 to TRBJ2-7; tentative D call: TRBD1 (6 bases). The V gene lost 2 bases and the J gene lost 2 bases, with 13 bases spanning the gap. The CDR3 runs to 15 residues. CDR1 SGHVS and CDR2 FNYEAQ come from the germline V gene. CDR3 amino acids: CASSLRWTDTYEQYF. The CDR3 region has the DNA TGTGCCAGCAGCTTAAGGTGGACAGACACCTACGAGCAGTACTTC.

V is TRBV10-3 and J is TRBJ1-5; 10 bases map to TRBD1. V trimming: 4 bases; J trimming: 7 bases; junction bases outside the gene matches: 4. This CDR3 region has 14 residues. CDR1 ENHRY and CDR2 SYGVKD come from the germline V gene. The DNA of the CDR3 is TGTGCCATCAGTGGAGGGACAGGGGACCAGCCCCAGCATTTT. As protein: CAISGGTGDQPQHF.

V usage is TRBV5-4 and J usage is TRBJ1-5; no reliable D call. Germline loops: CDR1 SGHNT, CDR2 YYREEE (reference sequence). The CDR3 runs 14 residues. The germline V and J ends were trimmed by 4 bases and 6 bases, with 14 bases remaining between them. CDR3 in amino acids: CASSVEGTGQPQHF. The CDR3 nucleotides are TGTGCCAGCAGCGTGGAAGGAACGGGTCAGCCCCAGCATTTT.

The V gene is TRBV28, the J gene TRBJ2-1; D might be TRBD2 (5 bases). The CDR3 is made up of 15 amino acids. Trimming took 5 bases from V and 2 from J, leaving 13 bases between them. Germline CDR1 reads MDHEN; CDR2 reads SYDVKM. The CDR3 loop is CASSRRAVPYNEQFF. The CDR3 DNA reads TGTGCCAGCAGTCGTAGAGCGGTCCCCTACAATGAGCAGTTCTTC.

The chain is built from TRBV27 and TRBJ1-2; D is ambiguous. The CDR3 has 14 amino acids. CDR1 is MNHEY, CDR2 SMNVEV, per germline (reference sequence). Deletions cut 4 bases from V and 5 bases from J, with 14 bases between. The CDR3 is CASSSKPGGYGYTF. As DNA, the CDR3 is TGTGCCAGCAGTTCCAAACCCGGAGGATATGGCTACACCTTC.

V is TRBV6-5 and J is TRBJ1-6, with TRBD1 matching over 7 bases. Germline-derived CDR1 and CDR2 are MNHEY and SVGAGI. Unmatched junction bases numbered 6, after V lost 6 bases and J lost 7 bases. The CDR3 has 14 residues. The CDR3 sequence is CASSWDSSNSPLHF. As DNA, the CDR3 is TGTGCCAGCAGCTGGGACAGTTCAAATTCACCCCTCCACTTT.

The J gene is TRBJ2-2, the V gene TRBV4-1; 9 positions agree with TRBD2. Germline-derived CDR1 and CDR2 are MGHRA and YSYEKL. The CDR3 spans 18 residues. The V gene end was trimmed by 4 bases and the J gene end by 9 bases; junction bases not matched to a gene: 18. The CDR3 nucleotides are TGCGCCAGCAGCCCGCCCTGGAGGTTAGCGGGAGTGAGTTGGGAGCTGTTTTTT. It translates to CASSPPWRLAGVSWELFF.

The CDR3 nucleotides are TGTGCCAGCAGTTCCTCGACAGGGGCCCCTAACACTGAAGCTTTCTTT. Protein: CASSSSTGAPNTEAFF. The chain links TRBV27 to TRBJ1-1; 8 nucleotides agree with TRBD1. Per the germline V gene, CDR1 is MNHEY and CDR2 is SMNVEV (reference sequence). The V gene end was trimmed by 4 bases and the J gene end by 2 bases; junction bases not matched to a gene: 9. This CDR3 has 16 amino acids.

The chain couples TRBV10-3 to TRBJ2-1; a weak D match, TRBD1 (5 bases). CDR3 length: 13 amino acids. V was cut by 0 bases and J by 5 bases, with 5 bases left in between. Germline CDR1 is ENHRY and CDR2 is SYGVKD. The CDR3 bases are TGTGCCATCAGTGAGTCGGGGCACAATGAGCAGTTCTTC. It specifies CAISESGHNEQFF.

This rearrangement joins TRBV5-4 to TRBJ2-7; 11 nucleotides agree with TRBD1. Losses at the gene ends were 3 bases for V and 2 bases for J; bases not matched to a gene: 4. The CDR3 sequence is 15 residues long. Germline assignment: CDR1 SGHNT and CDR2 YYREEE (reference sequence). The CDR3 loop is CASSSGTGGAYEQYF. CDR3 sequence (DNA): TGTGCCAGCAGCTCGGGGACAGGGGGTGCCTACGAGCAGTACTTC. Looking up the rest from reference TRBV5-4 and TRBJ2-7 gives the full variable domain: ETGVTQSPTHLIKTRGQQVTLRCSSQSGHNTVSWYQQALGQGPQFIFQYYREEENGRGNFPPRFSGLQFPNYSSELNVNALELDDSALYLCASSSGTGGAYEQYFGPGTRLTVT.

This clone came up a few times. This chain connects TRBV28 to TRBJ1-2, with D possibly TRBD1 on 5 matching bases. The CDR3 runs 15 residues. V lost 5 bases, J lost 1 base, and 14 bases lay in between. Per germline, CDR1 MDHEN and CDR2 SYDVKM. The CDR3 bases are TGTGCCAGCAGTCTAAGCGACAGAAATAACTATGGCTACACCTTC. This encodes CASSLSDRNNYGYTF.

This clone was observed a few times. V gene TRBV5-1 combines with J gene TRBJ2-7, with 9 nucleotides matching TRBD1. The CDR3 covers 14 residues. CDR1 is SGHRS and CDR2 is YFSETQ in the germline V gene. Trimming removed 4 bases from V and 4 bases from J; junction bases left unmatched: 6. CDR3 loop: CASSRTGVWYEQYF. CDR3 nucleotide sequence: TGCGCCAGCAGCAGGACAGGGGTCTGGTACGAGCAGTACTTC.

This chain uses TRBV2 with TRBJ1-2, with D possibly being TRBD1 (6 bases). The CDR3 runs 11 residues. Germline V gives CDR1 SNHLY, CDR2 FYNNEI. The germline V and J ends were trimmed by 11 bases and 8 bases, with 15 bases remaining between them. CDR3 coding DNA: TGTGCCGGGGGCGGGGGTTACGGCTACACCTTC. This translates into CAGGGGYGYTF. Combining the CDR3 with reference TRBV2 and TRBJ1-2 gives the whole variable domain EPEVTQTPSHQVTQMGQEVILRCVPISNHLYFYWYRQILGQKVEFLVSFYNNEISEKSEIFDDQFSVERPDGSNFTLKIRSTKLEDSAMYFCAGGGGYGYTFGSGTRLTVV.